One and the same sample provided the 2 T cell receptor beta chains below, sequenced in a study of T cell repertoires in cytomegalovirus infection. TCRdb re-analysed the reads in MiXCR, keeping a single row per CDR3 protein. The repertoire holds 600,000 to 700,000 distinct CDR3 sequences, roughly 36% seen once, with over 15% in the top ten. These receptors' antigens are unknown. The sample consisted of cultured PBMCs, taken from culture after CMV antigen stimulation. These receptors all come from a human donor in good health (CMV status not recorded). Some clones in this sample may be carry-over from other donors' samples.

This clonotype was found a few times. This chain joins TRBV3-1 and TRBJ1-1; D not certain. The germline CDR1 and CDR2 sequences are LGHDT and YNNKEL (reference sequence). Between the trimmed V and J ends, which lost 4 bases and 3 bases, there was a span of 9 bases. This CDR3 has 13 residues. The CDR3 region is CASSRRRDTEAFF. The DNA of the CDR3 is TGTGCCAGCAGCCGAAGAAGGGACACTGAAGCTTTCTTT.

The chain uses TRBV7-2 and TRBJ1-1; D may be TRBD1 (6 bases). The CDR3 consists of 14 residues. Trimming removed 5 bases at V and 2 bases at J, with 12 bases between. In germline, CDR1 is SGHTA, CDR2 FQGNSA. The CDR3 loop reads CASSLDRINTEAFF. CDR3 nucleotides: TGTGCCAGCAGCCTCGACAGGATTAACACTGAAGCTTTCTTT.